These 18 T cell receptor beta chains came from one sample sequenced in a study of blood T cell repertoires in COVID-19. The table came from immunoSEQ multiplex PCR; TCRdb's copy has only in-frame clones and leaves some out. The sample yields around 340,000 clones, approximately 86% seen once. The sample comprised PBMCs or T cells enriched from blood (not recorded which). The origin of the receptors is a woman between 40 and 55 years old with acute COVID-19.

The chain uses TRBV9 and TRBJ2-1; the match to TRBD2 covers 10 bases. The V and J ends lost 1 base and 9 bases, in that order; junction bases with no gene match: 7. The CDR3 is 15 residues long. The germline gives CDR1 SGDLS, CDR2 YYNGEE. The CDR3 sequence is CASSVYSGRAGEQFF. CDR3 nucleotides: TGTGCCAGCAGCGTATACAGCGGGAGGGCCGGTGAGCAGTTCTTC. Drawing the rest from reference TRBV9 and TRBJ2-1, the complete variable domain is DSGVTQTPKHLITATGQRVTLRCSPRSGDLSVYWYQQSLDQGLQFLIQYYNGEERAKGNILERFSAQQFPDLHSELNLSSLELGDSALYFCASSVYSGRAGEQFFGPGTRLTVL.

The V call is TRBV18, the J call TRBJ1-2, with 8 bases matching TRBD1. Per germline, CDR1 KGHSH and CDR2 LQKENI. CDR3 length equals 14 residues. The V segment lost 8 bases and the J segment 4 bases; nucleotides outside the gene matches: 9. CDR3 DNA sequence: TGTGCCAGCGGTGGGACAGGCTCCGGCTATGGCTACACCTTC. Protein sequence: CASGGTGSGYGYTF.

The chain uses TRBV5-4 and TRBJ1-6, with D perhaps TRBD1 (5 bases). Germline V gene lookup returns CDR1 SGHNT and CDR2 YYREEE (reference sequence). CDR3 size: 15 residues. Trimming stripped 4 bases from V and 5 bases from J, with 13 bases between. For the CDR3, the DNA is TGTGCCAGCAGCCGAGGAGGGGCCGATAATTCACCCCTCCACTTT. Translated, it gives CASSRGGADNSPLHF.

The rearrangement joins TRBV29-1 to TRBJ2-4, with 7 bases lining up with TRBD2. The CDR3 loop spans 16 amino acids. Germline CDR1 and CDR2: SQVTM and ANQGSEA. V trimming: 2 bases; J trimming: 1 base; junction bases outside the gene matches: 8. The CDR3 DNA follows: TGCAGCGTTGAAATACGGGGCGGGAGTGCCAAAAACATTCAGTACTTC. The encoded protein is CSVEIRGGSAKNIQYF.

J is TRBJ2-7 and V is TRBV29-1, with TRBD2 matching over 13 bases. V shed 4 bases, J shed 4 bases, and the junction held 7 bases outside the gene matches. Germline CDR1 reads SQVTM; CDR2 reads ANQGSEA. The CDR3 runs 15 residues. CDR3 DNA sequence: TGCAGCGTTGGCGGGACTAGCGGGATATTATACGAGCAGTACTTC. It encodes CSVGGTSGILYEQYF.

This sequence joins TRBV27 and TRBJ1-5; TRBD1 aligns across 10 bases. Germline CDR1 reads MNHEY; CDR2 reads SMNVEV (reference sequence). V dropped 5 bases and J dropped 5; count of bases not matched to a gene: 18. This CDR3 has 19 residues. The CDR3 reads CASSPAGQGLRTTYQPQHF. Written as DNA, the CDR3 is TGTGCCAGCAGTCCCGCGGGACAGGGGTTGAGAACAACCTATCAGCCCCAGCATTTT.

The rearrangement links TRBV4-3 to TRBJ1-2, with D unclear. The CDR3 consists of 15 residues. Deletions cut 4 bases from V and 0 bases from J, with 12 bases between. Germline V lookup: CDR1 LGHNA, CDR2 YSLEER. The CDR3 protein is CASSPVGGSNYGYTF. The CDR3 DNA reads TGCGCCAGCAGCCCTGTCGGCGGATCTAACTATGGCTACACCTTC.

V is TRBV7-2 and J is TRBJ2-3; 11 nucleotides align to TRBD2. The CDR3 is 17 residues long. Trimming at V came to 1 base and at J to 1 base, leaving 4 bases not matched to a gene. Germline V lookup: CDR1 SGHTA, CDR2 FQGNSA. In nucleotides, the CDR3 is TGTGCCAGCAGCTTAGGACTAGCGGGGTTTGGCACAGATACGCAGTATTTT. As protein: CASSLGLAGFGTDTQYF.

This clone was picked up one time. The rearrangement joins TRBV7-2 to TRBJ1-1, with a tentative D call TRBD1 (5 bases). The CDR3 totals 16 residues. V lost 5 bases and J 1 base, leaving 17 bases between the germline ends. Per the germline V gene, CDR1 is SGHTA and CDR2 is FQGNSA. The CDR3 nucleotides are TGTGCCAGCAGCCCCGGCAGAGGGAGGGGGAACACTGAAGCTTTCTTT. Its protein product is CASSPGRGRGNTEAFF.

CDR3 bases: TGTGCCAGCAGCACCAGCGGGCGGGCCAGGTACCAAGAGACCCAGTACTTC. Protein sequence: CASSTSGRARYQETQYF. The chain carries TRBV7-8 and TRBJ2-5, with D possibly being TRBD2 (6 bases). The V gene lost 5 bases and the J gene lost 0 bases, with 19 bases spanning the gap. Germline lookup yields CDR1 SGHVS and CDR2 FQNEAQ. This CDR3 comprises 17 residues.

The gene calls are TRBV2 and TRBJ2-1; maybe TRBD1 (5 bases). The CDR3 has 18 amino acids. V lost 4 bases and J lost 9, with 28 bases in between. Looked up from germline, CDR1 is SNHLY and CDR2 is FYNNEI. CDR3 region: CASSARPTGLGYSGEQFF. The CDR3 DNA sequence: TGTGCCAGCAGTGCCCGGCCCACAGGTTTAGGGTACTCCGGTGAGCAGTTCTTC. Variable domain in full (rest from reference TRBV2 and TRBJ2-1): EPEVTQTPSHQVTQMGQEVILRCVPISNHLYFYWYRQILGQKVEFLVSFYNNEISEKSEIFDDQFSVERPDGSNFTLKIRSTKLEDSAMYFCASSARPTGLGYSGEQFFGPGTRLTVL.

This clone has only a few counts. This chain links TRBV20-1 with TRBJ1-1, with 8 nucleotides matching TRBD1. Germline V lookup: CDR1 DFQATT, CDR2 SNEGSKA (reference sequence). V trimming: 5 bases; J trimming: 4 bases; junction bases outside the gene matches: 9. The CDR3 runs 14 residues. The CDR3 DNA reads TGCAGTGCTCGTGCCGGGACAGGCGTCACTGAAGCTTTCTTT. Its protein is CSARAGTGVTEAFF.

The J gene is TRBJ2-1, the V gene TRBV7-2; 8 nucleotides line up with TRBD1. Germline V lookup: CDR1 SGHTA, CDR2 FQGNSA. The V gene end was trimmed by 6 bases and the J gene end by 6 bases; junction bases not matched to a gene: 4. CDR3 length: 13 residues. As DNA, the CDR3 is TGTGCCAGCAGGGCAGGGGGCCTCAATGAGCAGTTCTTC. Translation gives CASRAGGLNEQFF.

The J gene is TRBJ2-1, the V gene TRBV3-1 (or the pseudogene TRBV3-2), with D possibly being TRBD1 (5 bases). CDR3 length: 16 residues. The germline CDR1 and CDR2 sequences are LGHDT and YNNKEL (reference sequence). Deletions cut 2 bases from V and 3 bases from J, with 14 bases between. In nucleotides, the CDR3 is TGTGCCAGCAGCCAAATCTACGCCAGGGTCTACAATGAGCAGTTCTTC. It codes for CASSQIYARVYNEQFF.

V gene TRBV2 combines with J gene TRBJ1-4; TRBD1 agrees at 8 bases. Looked up from germline, CDR1 is SNHLY and CDR2 is FYNNEI. V lost 4 bases to trimming and J lost 1 base; unmatched junction nucleotides: 8. The CDR3 spans 17 residues. The CDR3, as DNA: TGTGCCAGCAGTGGGGCAGGGGGCAGGTTAACTAATGAAAAACTGTTTTTT. This translates into CASSGAGGRLTNEKLFF.

Only one count was recorded for this clone. The V call is TRBV5-8, the J call TRBJ1-2; 7 bases align to TRBD1. Germline assignment: CDR1 SGHTS and CDR2 YDEGEE. The junction had 13 bases not matched to a gene; V was cut back by 0 bases and J by 2 bases. The CDR3 sequence is 18 residues long. CDR3 DNA: TGTGCCAGCAGCTTGGGGTCCCCCCAAATGACAGGGAACTATGGCTACACCTTC. Its protein is CASSLGSPQMTGNYGYTF.

This chain uses TRBV7-8 with TRBJ1-2, with 9 bases aligning to TRBD1. Trimming cost V 5 bases and J 1 base; bases outside gene matches: 8. The germline CDR1 and CDR2 sequences are SGHVS and FQNEAQ. This CDR3 comprises 16 residues. The CDR3 sequence is CASSTRTGVGNYGYTF. Written as DNA, the CDR3 is TGTGCCAGCAGCACCAGGACAGGGGTTGGTAACTATGGCTACACCTTC.

This clone was observed a few times. This sample also contains other DNA sequences that code for the same CDR3. This chain joins TRBV4-1 and TRBJ1-5, with D maybe TRBD1 (5 bases). The V end was cut by 0 bases, the J end by 2 bases, with 11 bases between. The germline V gene has CDR1 MGHRA and CDR2 YSYEKL. The CDR3 is 16 amino acids. The CDR3 spells CASSQDGGVGNQPQHF. The DNA for the CDR3 is TGCGCCAGCAGCCAAGATGGGGGGGTCGGCAATCAGCCCCAGCATTTT.